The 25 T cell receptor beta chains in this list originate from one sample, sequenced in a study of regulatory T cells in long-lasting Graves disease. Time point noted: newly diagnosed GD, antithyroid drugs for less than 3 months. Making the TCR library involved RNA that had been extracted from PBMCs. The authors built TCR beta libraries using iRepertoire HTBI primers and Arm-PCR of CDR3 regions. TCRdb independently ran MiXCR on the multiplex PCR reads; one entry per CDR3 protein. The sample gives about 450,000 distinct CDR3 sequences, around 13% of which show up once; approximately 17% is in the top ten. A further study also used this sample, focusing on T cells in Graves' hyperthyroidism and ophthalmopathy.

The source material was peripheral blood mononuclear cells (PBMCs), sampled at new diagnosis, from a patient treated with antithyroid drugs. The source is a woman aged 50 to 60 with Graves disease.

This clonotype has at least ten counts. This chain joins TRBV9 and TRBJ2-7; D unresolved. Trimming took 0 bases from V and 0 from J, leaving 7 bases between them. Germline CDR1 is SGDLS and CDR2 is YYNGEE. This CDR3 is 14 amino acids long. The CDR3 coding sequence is TGTGCCAGCAGCGTAGCCCAGGTCTCCTACGAGCAGTACTTC. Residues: CASSVAQVSYEQYF.

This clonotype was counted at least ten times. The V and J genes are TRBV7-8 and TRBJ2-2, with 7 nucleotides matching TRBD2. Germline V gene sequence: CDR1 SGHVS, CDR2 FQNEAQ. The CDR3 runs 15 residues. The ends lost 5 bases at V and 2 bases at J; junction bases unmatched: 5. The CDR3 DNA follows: TGTGCCAGCAGCCGCCGGGACTACAACACCGGGGAGCTGTTTTTT. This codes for CASSRRDYNTGELFF.

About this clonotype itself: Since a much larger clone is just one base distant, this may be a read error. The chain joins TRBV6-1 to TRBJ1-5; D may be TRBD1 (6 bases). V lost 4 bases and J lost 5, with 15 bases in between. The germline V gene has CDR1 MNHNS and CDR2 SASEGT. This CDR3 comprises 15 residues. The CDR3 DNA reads TGTGCCAGCAGTGCACAGGGAGTTGGCGATCAGCCCCAGCATTTT. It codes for CASSAQGVGDQPQHF.

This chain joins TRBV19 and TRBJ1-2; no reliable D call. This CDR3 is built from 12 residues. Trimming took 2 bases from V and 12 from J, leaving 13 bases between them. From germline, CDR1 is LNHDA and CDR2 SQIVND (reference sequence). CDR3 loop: CASSIIEGANTF. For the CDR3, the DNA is TGTGCCAGTAGTATAATTGAGGGCGCGAACACCTTC.

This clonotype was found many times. CDR3 bases: TGTGCCAGCAGCTTAGCGGACCAGGGGAAGTTCTTC. Residues: CASSLADQGKFF. The chain joins TRBV7-9 to TRBJ2-1; a possible D gene is TRBD1 (6 bases). Trimming left V 0 bases short and J 14 bases short, with 11 bases between. The germline gives CDR1 SEHNR, CDR2 FQNEAQ (reference sequence). CDR3 size: 12 residues.

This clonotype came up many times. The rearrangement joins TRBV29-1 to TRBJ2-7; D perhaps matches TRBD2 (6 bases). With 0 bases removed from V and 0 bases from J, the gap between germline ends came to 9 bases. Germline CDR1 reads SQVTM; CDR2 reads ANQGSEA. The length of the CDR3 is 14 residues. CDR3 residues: CSVEEGTASYEQYF. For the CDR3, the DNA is TGCAGCGTTGAAGAGGGGACTGCCTCCTACGAGCAGTACTTC.

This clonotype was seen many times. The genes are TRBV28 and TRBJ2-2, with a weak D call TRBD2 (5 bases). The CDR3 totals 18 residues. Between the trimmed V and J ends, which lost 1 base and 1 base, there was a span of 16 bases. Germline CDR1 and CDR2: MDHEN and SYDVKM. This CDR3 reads CASSLFHWTEENTGELFF. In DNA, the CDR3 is TGTGCCAGCAGTTTATTCCACTGGACTGAGGAGAACACCGGGGAGCTGTTTTTT. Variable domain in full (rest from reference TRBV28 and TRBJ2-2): DVKVTQSSRYLVKRTGEKVFLECVQDMDHENMFWYRQDPGLGLRLIYFSYDVKMKEKGDIPEGYSVSREKKERFSLILESASTNQTSMYLCASSLFHWTEENTGELFFGEGSRLTVL.

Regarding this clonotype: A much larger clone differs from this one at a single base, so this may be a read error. DNA of the CDR3: TGCAGTGCCAAACTCCCGGGACTAGCTTCCGATCAGTACTTC. It specifies CSAKLPGLASDQYF. The chain combines TRBV20-1 with TRBJ2-7; 9 bases map to TRBD2. The length of the CDR3 is 14 residues. The germline V gene encodes CDR1 DFQATT and CDR2 SNEGSKA (reference sequence). J lost 10 bases, V lost 6 bases, and 16 bases had no gene match.

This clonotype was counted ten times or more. The CDR3 loop reads CASSLDASGVGTDTQYF. The CDR3 DNA sequence: TGTGCCAGCAGCTTAGATGCGAGCGGGGTTGGCACAGATACGCAGTATTTT. The chain couples TRBV7-2 to TRBJ2-3; TRBD2 matches 7 bases. V lost 1 base to trimming and J lost 1 base; unmatched junction nucleotides: 8. Germline V lookup: CDR1 SGHTA, CDR2 FQGNSA. The CDR3 consists of 17 residues.

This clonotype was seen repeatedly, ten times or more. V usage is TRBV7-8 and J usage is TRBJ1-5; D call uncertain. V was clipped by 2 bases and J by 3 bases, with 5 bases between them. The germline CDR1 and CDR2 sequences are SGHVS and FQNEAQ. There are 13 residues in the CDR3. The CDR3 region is CASSLMANQPQHF. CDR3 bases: TGTGCCAGCAGCTTAATGGCCAATCAGCCCCAGCATTTT.

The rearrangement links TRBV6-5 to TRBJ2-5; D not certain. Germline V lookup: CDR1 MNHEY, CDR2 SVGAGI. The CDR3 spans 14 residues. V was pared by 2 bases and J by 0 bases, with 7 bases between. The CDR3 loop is CASSYQPYQETQYF. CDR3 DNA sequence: TGTGCCAGCAGTTACCAGCCCTACCAAGAGACCCAGTACTTC.

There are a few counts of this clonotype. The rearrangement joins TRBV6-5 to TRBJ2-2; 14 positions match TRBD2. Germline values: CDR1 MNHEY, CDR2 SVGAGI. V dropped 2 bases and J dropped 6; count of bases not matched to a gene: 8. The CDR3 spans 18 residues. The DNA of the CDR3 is TGTGCCAGCAGTTACACGGGACTAGCGGGAGCGGGGGCCGGGGAGCTGTTTTTT. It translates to CASSYTGLAGAGAGELFF.

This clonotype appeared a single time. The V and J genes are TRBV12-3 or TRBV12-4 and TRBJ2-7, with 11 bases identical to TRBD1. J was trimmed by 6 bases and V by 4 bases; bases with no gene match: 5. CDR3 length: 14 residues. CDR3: CASSSGTGGPEQYF. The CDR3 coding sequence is TGTGCCAGCAGTTCCGGGACAGGGGGTCCCGAGCAGTACTTC.

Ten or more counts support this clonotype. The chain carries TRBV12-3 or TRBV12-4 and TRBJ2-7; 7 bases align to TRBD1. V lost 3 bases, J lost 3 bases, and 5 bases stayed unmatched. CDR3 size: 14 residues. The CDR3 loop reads CASSFSAGGYEQYF. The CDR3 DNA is TGTGCCAGCAGTTTCTCGGCAGGGGGCTACGAGCAGTACTTC.

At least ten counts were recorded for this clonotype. Written as DNA, the CDR3 is TGTGCCAGCAGCCGACAGGTACCACACTACGAGCAGTACTTC. This encodes CASSRQVPHYEQYF. The chain is built from TRBV28 and TRBJ2-7; perhaps TRBD1 as D (6 bases). Trimming shortened V by 6 bases and J by 3 bases, and 15 bases separated the two germline ends. The CDR3 totals 14 residues. Germline lookup yields CDR1 MDHEN and CDR2 SYDVKM.

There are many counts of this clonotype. The CDR3: CASNQGGNYGYTF. The CDR3 region has the DNA TGTGCCAGCAATCAAGGCGGGAACTATGGCTACACCTTC. The V and J genes are TRBV28 and TRBJ1-2; D not resolved. The CDR3 covers 13 residues. Germline V gene data show CDR1 as MDHEN and CDR2 as SYDVKM. The V end was cut by 7 bases, the J end by 2 bases, with 11 bases between.

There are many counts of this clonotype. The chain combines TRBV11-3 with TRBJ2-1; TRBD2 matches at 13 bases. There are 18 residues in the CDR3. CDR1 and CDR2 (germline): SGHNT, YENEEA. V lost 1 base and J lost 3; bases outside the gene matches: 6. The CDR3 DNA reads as TGTGCCAGCAGCTTAGCCCCGGGACTAGCGGGATTCTACAATGAGCAGTTCTTC. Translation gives CASSLAPGLAGFYNEQFF.

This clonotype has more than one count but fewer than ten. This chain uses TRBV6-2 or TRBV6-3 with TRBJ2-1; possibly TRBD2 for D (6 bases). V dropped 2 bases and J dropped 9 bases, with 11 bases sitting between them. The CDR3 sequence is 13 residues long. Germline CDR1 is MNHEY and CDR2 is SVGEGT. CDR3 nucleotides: TGTGCCAGCAGTTACGGGCGGGAACTTGAGCAGTTCTTC. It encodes CASSYGRELEQFF.

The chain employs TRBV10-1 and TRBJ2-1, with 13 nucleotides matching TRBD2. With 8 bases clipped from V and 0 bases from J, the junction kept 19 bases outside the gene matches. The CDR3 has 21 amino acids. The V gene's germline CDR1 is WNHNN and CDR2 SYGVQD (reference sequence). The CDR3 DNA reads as TGCGCCAGCCAGGGGGGACTAGCGGGACTCGGGGAAAAACGCTCCTACAATGAGCAGTTCTTC. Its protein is CASQGGLAGLGEKRSYNEQFF.

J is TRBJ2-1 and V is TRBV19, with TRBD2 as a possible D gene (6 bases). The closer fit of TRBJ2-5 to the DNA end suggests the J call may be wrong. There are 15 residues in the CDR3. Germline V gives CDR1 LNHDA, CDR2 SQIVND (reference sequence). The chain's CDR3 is CASRQAGSGAETQYF. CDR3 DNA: TGTGCCAGCAGGCAGGCGGGGAGTGGTGCGGAGACCCAGTACTTC.

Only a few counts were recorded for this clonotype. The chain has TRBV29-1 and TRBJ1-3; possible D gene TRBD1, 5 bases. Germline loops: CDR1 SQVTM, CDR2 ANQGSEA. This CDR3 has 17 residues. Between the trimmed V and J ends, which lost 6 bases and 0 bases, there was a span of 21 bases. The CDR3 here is CSVRGPPGIDSGNTIYF. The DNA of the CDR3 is TGCAGCGTCCGCGGCCCCCCAGGGATCGACTCTGGAAACACCATATATTTT.

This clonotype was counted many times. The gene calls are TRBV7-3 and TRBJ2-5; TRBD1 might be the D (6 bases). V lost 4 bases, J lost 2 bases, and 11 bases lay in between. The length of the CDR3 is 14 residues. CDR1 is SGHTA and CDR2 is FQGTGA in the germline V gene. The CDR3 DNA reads TGTGCCAGCAGCTCCTCCGGACAGCAAGAGACCCAGTACTTC. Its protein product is CASSSSGQQETQYF.

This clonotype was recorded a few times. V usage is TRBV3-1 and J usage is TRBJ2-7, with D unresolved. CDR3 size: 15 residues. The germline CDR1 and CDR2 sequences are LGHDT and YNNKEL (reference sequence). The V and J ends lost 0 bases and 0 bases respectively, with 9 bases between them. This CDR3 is CASSQDYMSSYEQYF. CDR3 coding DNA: TGTGCCAGCAGCCAAGATTATATGAGCTCCTACGAGCAGTACTTC.

The DNA for the CDR3 is TGTGCCAGCAGCCAAGACGGAGCGGGGGGTAACACCGGGGAGCTGTTTTTT. Protein: CASSQDGAGGNTGELFF. This chain connects TRBV4-2 to TRBJ2-2, with 9 bases lining up with TRBD2. The CDR3 is 17 residues long. Germline loops: CDR1 LGHNA, CDR2 YNFKEQ. V dropped 0 bases and J dropped 2; count of bases not matched to a gene: 4.

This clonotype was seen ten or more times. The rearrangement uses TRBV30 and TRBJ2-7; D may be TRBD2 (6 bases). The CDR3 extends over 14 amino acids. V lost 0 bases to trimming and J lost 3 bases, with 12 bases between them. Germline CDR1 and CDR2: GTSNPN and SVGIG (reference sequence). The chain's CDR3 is CAWSVLSGSYEQYF. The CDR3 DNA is TGTGCCTGGAGTGTACTTAGCGGAAGCTACGAGCAGTACTTC.